Shown below are 17 T cell receptor beta chains from a single sample sequenced in a study of PD-1 blockade in classical Hodgkin lymphoma. Using immunoSEQ multiplex PCR, the repertoire was profiled, and TCRdb retains in-frame clones only, with some absent. The table has around 17,000 clones, about 80% seen once. The time point was: cycle 4 day 1 (C4D1), after less than 7 weeks of nivolumab. Relapse was seen in all patients after autologous stem cell transplantation, and brentuximab vedotin exposure was variable. Sequencing was performed on peripheral blood mononuclear cells (PBMCs), taken before the fourth cycle of nivolumab. These receptors all come from a human donor with classical Hodgkin lymphoma.

The chain couples TRBV5-5 to TRBJ2-1; no clear D. With 1 base removed from V and 2 bases from J, the gap between germline ends came to 13 bases. This CDR3 has 16 residues. The germline CDR1 and CDR2 sequences are SGHKS and YYEKEE (reference sequence). The DNA for the CDR3 is TGTGCCAGCAGCTTGATTGGCAAGCTAACCTACAATGAGCAGTTCTTC. Its protein is CASSLIGKLTYNEQFF.

The chain joins TRBV10-3 to TRBJ2-5, with D perhaps matching TRBD1 or TRBD2 (5 bases each). Deletions cut 3 bases from V and 10 bases from J, with 21 bases between. Germline CDR1 is ENHRY and CDR2 is SYGVKD. There are 15 residues in the CDR3. The CDR3 nucleotides are TGTGCCATCAGTGATCCGGGACGGCCCTACATGATCCAGTACTTC. Its protein is CAISDPGRPYMIQYF.

This clone was counted between two and nine times. This chain connects TRBV4-3 to TRBJ2-1; no definite D call. Trimming took off 0 bases at V and 5 bases at J, with 11 bases between the two ends. Germline CDR1 reads LGHNA; CDR2 reads YSLEER. This CDR3 spans 15 amino acids. The CDR3 coding sequence is TGCGCCAGCAGCCAAGAAAAGGGTAACAACAATGAGCAGTTCTTC. This gives the protein CASSQEKGNNNEQFF.

The chain links TRBV19 to TRBJ2-1; TRBD2 matches 9 bases. The V gene's germline CDR1 is LNHDA and CDR2 SQIVND (reference sequence). The V gene end was trimmed by 4 bases and the J gene end by 7 bases; junction bases not matched to a gene: 11. The CDR3 length is 16 residues. The DNA for the CDR3 is TGTGCCAGTAGTAGCCAAGGAGCGGGGGGTGTGAATGAGCAGTTCTTC. The encoded protein is CASSSQGAGGVNEQFF.

The chain employs TRBV5-8 and TRBJ1-5; D remains ambiguous. The V end was cut by 7 bases, the J end by 4 bases, with 3 bases between. Germline V gene data show CDR1 as SGHTS and CDR2 as YDEGEE. CDR3 length: 10 amino acids. DNA for the CDR3: TGTGCCAGCTCAAATCAGCCCCAGCATTTT. Residues: CASSNQPQHF.

This sequence joins TRBV23-1 and TRBJ2-5; D gene unclear. TRBV23-1 is designated an ORF whose function remains uncertain. V was trimmed by 3 bases and J by 1 base, leaving 6 bases between them. CDR3 length equals 13 residues. The CDR3 coding sequence is TGCGCCAGCAGTCAGTCCAGCCAAGAGACCCAGTACTTC. Protein: CASSQSSQETQYF.

This chain joins TRBV5-1 and TRBJ2-2; 7 bases are a match to TRBD1. This CDR3 has 14 amino acids. The J segment lost 6 bases and the V segment lost 2 bases, leaving 4 bases of the junction unmatched. The V gene's germline CDR1 is SGHRS and CDR2 YFSETQ. The CDR3 spells CASSLYRGAGELFF. CDR3 DNA sequence: TGCGCCAGCAGCTTATACAGGGGAGCCGGGGAGCTGTTTTTT.

Only one count was recorded for this clone. The chain has TRBV5-6 and TRBJ1-6; D not resolved. V lost 0 bases and J 8 bases, leaving 9 bases between the germline ends. The CDR3 is 14 amino acids. Germline values: CDR1 SGHDT, CDR2 YYEEEE. CDR3 in DNA: TGTGCCAGCAGCTTGGGGGATAAGGATTCACCCCTCCACTTT. Translating it yields CASSLGDKDSPLHF. Using reference TRBV5-6 and TRBJ1-6 for the parts outside the CDR3, the full variable domain is DAGVTQSPTHLIKTRGQQVTLRCSPKSGHDTVSWYQQALGQGPQFIFQYYEEEERQRGNFPDRFSGHQFPNYSSELNVNALLLGDSALYLCASSLGDKDSPLHFGNGTRLTVT.

The V and J genes are TRBV9 and TRBJ2-7; the match to TRBD1 covers 10 bases. This CDR3 has 14 residues. Per the germline V gene, CDR1 is SGDLS and CDR2 is YYNGEE. The junction had 4 bases not matched to a gene; V was cut back by 4 bases and J by 3 bases. The CDR3 region is CASSYRDRGYEQYF. In nucleotides, the CDR3 is TGTGCCAGCAGCTACCGGGACAGGGGCTACGAGCAGTACTTC.

The chain links TRBV5-1 to TRBJ2-3, with D tentatively TRBD1 (6 bases). CDR3 length: 14 residues. The V and J ends lost 2 bases and 0 bases respectively, with 7 bases between them. Germline-derived CDR1 and CDR2 are SGHRS and YFSETQ. The chain's CDR3 is CASSFGQSTDTQYF. The CDR3 nucleotides are TGCGCCAGCAGCTTCGGACAGAGCACAGATACGCAGTATTTT.

This clone was observed a few times. The chain employs TRBV5-1 and TRBJ2-3; TRBD2 matches at 9 bases. The CDR3 covers 15 residues. Germline V gene data show CDR1 as SGHRS and CDR2 as YFSETQ. With V trimmed by 7 bases and J by 3 bases, 9 bases remained unmatched. CDR3 DNA sequence: TGCGCCAGCGCGGCGGGGGGGCCGGGGACAGATACGCAGTATTTT. Translating gives CASAAGGPGTDTQYF.

This chain connects TRBV19 to TRBJ1-3, with D hard to call. The germline gives CDR1 LNHDA, CDR2 SQIVND (reference sequence). The CDR3 is made up of 14 amino acids. Trimming took off 1 base at V and 4 bases at J, with 8 bases between the two ends. CDR3 nucleotides: TGTGCCAGTAGTATAGGAACCTCCGGAAACACCATATATTTT. It is translated as CASSIGTSGNTIYF. Combining the CDR3 with reference TRBV19 and TRBJ1-3 gives the whole variable domain DGGITQSPKYLFRKEGQNVTLSCEQNLNHDAMYWYRQDPGQGLRLIYYSQIVNDFQKGDIAEGYSVSREKKESFPLTVTSAQKNPTAFYLCASSIGTSGNTIYFGEGSWLTVV.

This clone was found once. This chain uses TRBV6-5 with TRBJ1-2; maybe TRBD1 (5 bases). This CDR3 spans 15 amino acids. V gave up 6 bases and J gave up 6 bases, with 20 bases separating them. In germline, CDR1 is MNHEY, CDR2 SVGAGI. For the CDR3, the DNA is TGTGCCAGCAGCCCCCTGGGTGGGGGGAGAGATGGCTACACCTTC. This gives the protein CASSPLGGGRDGYTF.

The rearrangement joins TRBV25-1 to TRBJ2-5; weak D call: TRBD2 (6 bases). Looked up from germline, CDR1 is MGHDK and CDR2 is SYGVNS. The CDR3 spans 13 residues. V lost 5 bases, J lost 4 bases, and 11 bases lay in between. In DNA, the CDR3 is TGTGCCAGCAGTTCGGAGGGGCGAGAGACCCAGTACTTC. This translates into CASSSEGRETQYF.

In its sample, this clone was seen a few times. The chain employs TRBV5-1 and TRBJ1-6; 10 bases line up with TRBD1. The CDR3 sequence is 15 residues long. V lost 1 base to trimming and J lost 9 bases; unmatched junction nucleotides: 4. In germline, CDR1 is SGHRS, CDR2 YFSETQ. The CDR3 protein is CASSLSGQGVSPLHF. As DNA, the CDR3 is TGCGCCAGCAGCTTGAGTGGACAGGGGGTTTCACCCCTCCACTTT.

The chain uses TRBV4-1 and TRBJ1-4; a weak D match, TRBD1 (5 bases). The CDR3 runs 17 residues. CDR1 is MGHRA, CDR2 YSYEKL, per germline. Between the trimmed V and J ends, which lost 2 bases and 0 bases, there was a span of 13 bases. CDR3 sequence reads: CASSQSTQVSTNEKLFF. The CDR3 bases are TGCGCCAGCAGCCAATCGACACAGGTTTCAACTAATGAAAAACTGTTTTTT.

The chain recombines TRBV7-9 with TRBJ1-2; tentatively, D is TRBD1 (5 bases). The V gene lost 5 bases and the J gene lost 3 bases, with 16 bases spanning the gap. There are 15 residues in the CDR3. Looked up from germline, CDR1 is SEHNR and CDR2 is FQNEAQ (reference sequence). The CDR3 DNA sequence: TGTGCCAGCAGCACGCCAGGGAAGCCCCACTATGGCTACACCTTC. As protein: CASSTPGKPHYGYTF.